A selection of T cell receptor beta chains follows, all from one sample in a study of T cells after yellow fever vaccination. MiXCR, run by TCRdb on the 5' RACE reads, gives a single entry per CDR3 protein. Altogether 500,000 to 650,000 distinct CDR3 sequences are present, about 17% being singletons, with the ten largest covering approximately 15%. Specimen: PBMCs, collected 5 to 6 days after the first yellow fever vaccination. All receptors derive from a man aged 18-30 years who received the YFV17D yellow fever vaccine. CDR3s leave out the opening cysteine and the closing phenylalanine or tryptophan.

J: TRBJ1-6; V: TRBV27; CDR3: ASSLYFSGQTHSPLH
J: TRBJ1-5; V: TRBV19; CDR3: ASSSGQPQH
J: TRBJ2-2; V: TRBV3-1; CDR3: ASSQGPGELF
J: TRBJ2-5; V: TRBV18; CDR3: ASKELIRDIRTQY
J: TRBJ2-1; V: TRBV5-1; CDR3: ASSLGEASYNEQF
J: TRBJ2-7; V: TRBV11-2; CDR3: ASSLDPHRGYEQY
J: TRBJ2-2; V: TRBV5-1; CDR3: ASSLPGILPTGELF
J: TRBJ2-4; V: TRBV21-1; CDR3: ASSKDGKNIQY
J: TRBJ2-7; V: TRBV7-8; CDR3: ASSPLRTGTSYEQY
J: TRBJ1-6; V: TRBV18; CDR3: ASSLSTRQYNSPLN
J: TRBJ1-6; V: TRBV27; CDR3: ASSLWRYDNSPLH
J: TRBJ2-2; V: TRBV7-6; CDR3: ASSDPPGQPSGELF
J: TRBJ2-1; V: TRBV12-3/TRBV12-4; CDR3: ASSSGAGANEQF
J: TRBJ2-5; V: TRBV12-5; CDR3: ASGLVPAGPKTQY
J: TRBJ2-7; V: TRBV5-1; CDR3: ASSLEGRQY
J: TRBJ2-1; V: TRBV12-3/TRBV12-4; CDR3: ASSLWQGYNEQF
J: TRBJ2-1; V: TRBV5-6; CDR3: ASSLLLTGFDEQF
J: TRBJ1-1; V: TRBV29-1; CDR3: SVREGRGHNTEAF
J: TRBJ1-1; V: TRBV7-2; CDR3: ASSLSVEAGAF
J: TRBJ1-3; V: TRBV20-1; CDR3: SAGRLDSGNTIY
J: TRBJ2-5; V: TRBV28; CDR3: ASSFVTGGRSETQY
J: TRBJ2-1; V: TRBV11-2; CDR3: ASTPIQGSDMNEQF
J: TRBJ2-7; V: TRBV5-1; CDR3: ASSLGDQYEQY
J: TRBJ2-5; V: TRBV20-1; CDR3: SARTMQETQY
J: TRBJ2-1; V: TRBV12-3/TRBV12-4; CDR3: ASSLGLHNEQF
J: TRBJ2-7; V: TRBV7-6; CDR3: ASSSLAGPSYEQY
J: TRBJ2-5; V: TRBV7-2; CDR3: ASSLSGAGSQETQY
J: TRBJ1-5; V: TRBV18; CDR3: ASSLPLQPQH
J: TRBJ2-3; V: TRBV10-1; CDR3: ASSELLLAGGEDTQY
J: TRBJ2-4; V: TRBV4-1; CDR3: ASSFTGLLGTKNIQY
J: TRBJ1-2; V: TRBV27; CDR3: ASRKSNYGYT
J: TRBJ1-5; V: TRBV9; CDR3: ASSVGGLAGPQH
J: TRBJ1-1; V: TRBV11-2; CDR3: ASSPGGSLNTEAF
J: TRBJ2-7; V: TRBV5-1; CDR3: ASSPGQGLAYEQY
J: TRBJ2-1; V: TRBV14; CDR3: ASSQGKGTHSYNEQF
J: TRBJ1-1; V: TRBV19; CDR3: ASRTGATEAF
J: TRBJ1-1; V: TRBV11-2; CDR3: ASRGSGHTEAF